Shown below are 10 T cell receptor beta chains from a single sample sequenced in a study of graft-versus-host responses after intestinal transplantation. Graft specimens yielded both intraepithelial and lamina propria lymphocytes. Generated by immunoSEQ multiplex PCR, the TCRdb table keeps only in-frame clones and is missing some. This sample has 3,000 to 4,000 clones, with roughly 72% found just once. The input for sequencing was ileum tissue, taken about 1,000 days after intestinal transplantation. These receptors were collected from a human patient who received an intestinal transplant, so some T cells may come from the graft donor.

V gene TRBV7-8 combines with J gene TRBJ2-7; 9 bases map to TRBD2. The DNA end is a closer match to TRBJ2-5, so the J assignment may be wrong. Germline V gives CDR1 SGHVS, CDR2 FQNEAQ. This CDR3 spans 14 amino acids. CDR3 in amino acids: CASSLKLAGETQYF. For the CDR3, the DNA is TGTGCCAGCAGCTTAAAACTAGCGGGAGAGACCCAGTACTTC.

The chain couples TRBV10-3 to TRBJ2-3, with TRBD1 matching over 11 bases. V lost 2 bases and J lost 2; bases outside the gene matches: 0. The CDR3 extends over 15 amino acids. The germline V gene has CDR1 ENHRY and CDR2 SYGVKD. The CDR3, as DNA: TGTGCCATCAGTGAGGGACAGGGGGCCACAGATACGCAGTATTTT. This translates into CAISEGQGATDTQYF.

This clone was seen a handful of times. The chain carries TRBV19 and TRBJ1-5; 11 positions match TRBD1. Germline V gene data show CDR1 as LNHDA and CDR2 as SQIVND (reference sequence). This CDR3 is built from 14 residues. The V segment lost 6 bases and the J segment 6 bases; nucleotides outside the gene matches: 4. The chain's CDR3 is CASRGTGGPQPQHF. The CDR3 nucleotides read TGTGCCAGTAGGGGGACAGGGGGGCCTCAGCCCCAGCATTTT.

The rearrangement links TRBV7-3 to TRBJ2-3; tentatively, D is TRBD1 (5 bases). The CDR3 length is 13 residues. Trimming shortened V by 5 bases and J by 6 bases, and 12 bases separated the two germline ends. Germline V lookup: CDR1 SGHTA, CDR2 FQGTGA. CDR3 residues: CASSGTGFDTQYF. CDR3 DNA sequence: TGTGCCAGCAGCGGAACAGGTTTCGATACGCAGTATTTT.

This clone was recorded a few times. This sequence joins TRBV4-1 and TRBJ1-1; the match to TRBD1 covers 12 bases. The CDR3 length is 16 residues. From germline, CDR1 is MGHRA and CDR2 YSYEKL. With V trimmed by 1 base and J by 4 bases, 4 bases remained unmatched. The CDR3 sequence: CASSQVPGQGATEAFF. CDR3 coding DNA: TGCGCCAGCAGCCAAGTTCCGGGACAGGGGGCCACTGAAGCTTTCTTT.

This clone occurred once. The V and J genes are TRBV28 and TRBJ1-6; unclear D gene. CDR1 and CDR2 from the germline V gene are MDHEN and SYDVKM. This CDR3 contains 14 residues. V lost 5 bases and J 7 bases, leaving 12 bases between the germline ends. This chain's CDR3 is CASSQDRFNSPLHF. CDR3 sequence (DNA): TGTGCCAGCAGTCAGGATCGTTTCAATTCACCCCTCCACTTT. The whole variable domain, filled in from reference TRBV28 and TRBJ1-6, reads DVKVTQSSRYLVKRTGEKVFLECVQDMDHENMFWYRQDPGLGLRLIYFSYDVKMKEKGDIPEGYSVSREKKERFSLILESASTNQTSMYLCASSQDRFNSPLHFGNGTRLTVT.

V and J are TRBV28 and TRBJ1-6, with 10 bases fitting TRBD1. This CDR3 is 15 amino acids long. J was trimmed by 5 bases and V by 6 bases; bases with no gene match: 4. Per the germline V gene, CDR1 is MDHEN and CDR2 is SYDVKM. CDR3 coding DNA: TGTGCCAGCAGAGAGACAGGGGGCAATAATTCACCCCTCCACTTT. Translation gives CASRETGGNNSPLHF.

The chain has TRBV9 and TRBJ2-7; 13 nucleotides line up with TRBD2. The trim removed 3 bases at V and 3 bases at J, leaving 9 bases unmatched. Germline V CDR1 and CDR2: SGDLS, YYNGEE. The length of the CDR3 is 17 residues. The CDR3 here is CASSALPGLAGLYEQYF. In nucleotides, the CDR3 is TGTGCCAGCAGCGCACTTCCGGGACTAGCGGGACTCTACGAGCAGTACTTC.

In its sample, this clone is hyperexpanded. The genes are TRBV10-1 and TRBJ2-7; possible D gene TRBD2, 5 bases. Germline values: CDR1 WNHNN, CDR2 SYGVQD (reference sequence). This CDR3 has 11 amino acids. The V end lost 2 bases, the J end lost 7 bases, and 6 bases lay between the germline ends. The CDR3 spells CASSEGGEQYF. The CDR3 DNA is TGCGCCAGCAGTGAGGGCGGGGAGCAGTACTTC.

The V and J genes are TRBV7-2 and TRBJ2-6; perhaps TRBD2 as D (6 bases). Trimming shortened V by 4 bases and J by 2 bases, and 6 bases separated the two germline ends. This CDR3 is 14 amino acids long. Germline-derived CDR1 and CDR2 are SGHTA and FQGNSA. The CDR3, as DNA: TGTGCCAGCAGCTGGGGGGCTGGGGCCAACGTCCTGACTTTC. This sequence encodes CASSWGAGANVLTF.